Sequencing of this T cell receptor (beta chain) was carried out in a study of tumor and adjacent non-tumor tissue in lung cancer. About the study: Samples averaged about 3.8 million productive TCRbeta reads each.

Worth noting for this clonotype: Its cognate antigen is unknown.

RNA was extracted from bulk tissue without any cell sorting. The normal lung tissue was taken more than 3 cm from the tumor edge. Between August and November 2014, newly diagnosed, chemotherapy-naive lung cancer patients underwent thoracic surgery in China. Three rounds of nested PCR, following a modified ARM-PCR protocol, produced the TCRbeta library. TCRdb fed the multiplex PCR reads into MiXCR, producing one record per CDR3 protein. Among around 80,000 distinct CDR3 sequences listed, roughly 80% were seen once. Trimming cost V 8 bases and J 2 bases; bases outside gene matches: 8. CDR1 is MNHNS and CDR2 is SASEGT in the germline V gene. The CDR3 is made up of 14 amino acids. Study conclusions and caveats: Normal lung showed higher cumulative top 100 clone frequency than tumor.

This clonotype was obtained from a man aged 55 to 70 with non-small cell lung cancer. The gene calls are TRBV6-1 and TRBJ2-7, with TRBD2 matching over 8 bases. Source material: distant non-tumor lung tissue. The CDR3 is CASFVSGETYEQYF. In nucleotides, the CDR3 is TGTGCCAGCTTCGTTAGCGGGGAGACCTACGAGCAGTACTTC.